One and the same sample provided the 13 T cell receptor beta chains below, sequenced in a study of spatial heterogeneity in lung cancer. As to time point: blood at routine non-recurrence follow-up after resection. A single record per CDR3 protein comes from TCRdb applying MiXCR to the 5' RACE reads. This repertoire shows roughly 46,000 distinct CDR3 sequences, about an eighth found once; its top ten account for over 30%. Sequencing was performed on PBMCs, taken at follow-up. These receptors were collected from a male donor with early-stage non-small cell lung cancer.

This clonotype was counted between two and nine times. The CDR3 region is CASSYGGTGELFF. The CDR3 DNA sequence: TGTGCCAGCAGCTATGGGGGAACCGGGGAGCTGTTTTTT. V and J are TRBV7-3 and TRBJ2-2, with D perhaps TRBD1 or TRBD2 (5 bases each). V lost 4 bases and J 5 bases, leaving 8 bases between the germline ends. Germline-derived CDR1 and CDR2 are SGHTA and FQGTGA. The CDR3 covers 13 residues.

The chain employs TRBV27 and TRBJ2-1; TRBD2 aligns across 7 bases. CDR3 length: 16 amino acids. The junction had 8 bases not matched to a gene; V was cut back by 6 bases and J by 0 bases. Germline V gene data show CDR1 as MNHEY and CDR2 as SMNVEV (reference sequence). CDR3 protein: CASRTLRGSSYNEQFF. The DNA for the CDR3 is TGTGCCAGCAGGACCCTTCGCGGGAGCTCCTACAATGAGCAGTTCTTC.

The chain is built from TRBV14 and TRBJ2-1; D is undetermined. The V and J ends lost 5 bases and 0 bases respectively, with 8 bases between them. The CDR3 has 14 residues. Germline V gene lookup returns CDR1 SGHDN and CDR2 FVKESK. This CDR3 reads CASSSISSYNEQFF. CDR3 DNA sequence: TGTGCCAGCAGCTCCATAAGCTCCTACAATGAGCAGTTCTTC. Full variable domain (remainder filled in from reference TRBV14 and TRBJ2-1): EAGVTQFPSHSVIEKGQTVTLRCDPISGHDNLYWYRRVMGKEIKFLLHFVKESKQDESGMPNNRFLAERTGGTYSTLKVQPAELEDSGVYFCASSSISSYNEQFFGPGTRLTVL.

This clonotype was seen many times. The chain links TRBV11-2 to TRBJ2-2; no definite D call. The CDR3 covers 13 residues. V lost 4 bases and J lost 4, with 7 bases in between. Germline V gene data show CDR1 as SGHAT and CDR2 as FQNNGV. The CDR3 is CASSSPFTGELFF. The DNA for the CDR3 is TGTGCCAGCAGCTCCCCTTTCACCGGGGAGCTGTTTTTT. Full variable domain (remainder filled in from reference TRBV11-2 and TRBJ2-2): EAGVAQSPRYKIIEKRQSVAFWCNPISGHATLYWYQQILGQGPKLLIQFQNNGVVDDSQLPKDRFSAERLKGVDSTLKIQPAKLEDSAVYLCASSSPFTGELFFGEGSRLTVL.

The table lists this clonotype with a few counts. The gene calls are TRBV10-3 and TRBJ1-3; the D is unclear. V lost 10 bases and J 0 bases, leaving 13 bases between the germline ends. The CDR3 is made up of 14 amino acids. CDR1 is ENHRY and CDR2 is SYGVKD in the germline V gene. The chain's CDR3 is CASAGEISGNTIYF. CDR3 DNA: TGTGCCAGCGCCGGTGAGATCTCTGGAAACACCATATATTTT.

The table lists this clonotype with many counts. The rearrangement links TRBV7-9 to TRBJ2-7; 8 bases match TRBD2. This CDR3 region has 14 residues. Germline values: CDR1 SEHNR, CDR2 FQNEAQ (reference sequence). V shed 5 bases and J 0 bases; nucleotides not matched to a gene: 3. The CDR3 loop is CASSRREASYEQYF. In DNA, the CDR3 is TGTGCCAGCAGCCGGCGGGAGGCCTCCTACGAGCAGTACTTC. The full variable domain, with the rest looked up from reference TRBV7-9 and TRBJ2-7, is DTGVSQNPRHKITKRGQNVTFRCDPISEHNRLYWYRQTLGQGPEFLTYFQNEAQLEKSRLLSDRFSAERPKGSFSTLEIQRTEQGDSAMYLCASSRREASYEQYFGPGTRLTVT.

The sample holds many counts of this clonotype. The chain joins TRBV7-2 to TRBJ2-3; D is uncertain. The CDR3 spans 16 residues. Germline V gives CDR1 SGHTA, CDR2 FQGNSA. Trimming removed 2 bases from V and 0 bases from J, with 12 bases in between. The CDR3 region is CASSLIGQVSTDTQYF. The CDR3 DNA reads as TGTGCCAGCAGCTTAATTGGGCAGGTCAGCACAGATACGCAGTATTTT.

The V call is TRBV20-1, the J call TRBJ2-2, with D tentatively TRBD2 (6 bases). Germline CDR1 is DFQATT and CDR2 is SNEGSKA (reference sequence). The CDR3 is 16 residues long. Trimming took 1 base from V and 2 from J, leaving 14 bases between them. CDR3 in amino acids: CSARGRAGLNTGELFF. The CDR3 nucleotides are TGCAGTGCTAGAGGAAGGGCGGGGCTAAACACCGGGGAGCTGTTTTTT.

The gene calls are TRBV6-2 or TRBV6-3 and TRBJ1-6; the D gene is possibly TRBD1 (5 bases). This CDR3 comprises 15 residues. Germline V CDR1 and CDR2: MNHEY, SVGEGT. V lost 5 bases, J lost 6 bases, and 14 bases lay in between. The CDR3 protein is CASSTTREGNSPLHF. DNA of the CDR3: TGTGCCAGCAGTACCACCAGGGAGGGTAATTCACCCCTCCACTTT.

This chain uses TRBV7-3 with TRBJ2-5; unclear D gene. The V gene lost 4 bases and the J gene lost 2 bases, with 11 bases spanning the gap. Germline V gene data show CDR1 as SGHTA and CDR2 as FQGTGA. This CDR3 spans 14 amino acids. As DNA, the CDR3 is TGTGCCAGCAGCTCTGGGGTTAATCAAGAGACCCAGTACTTC. Translation: CASSSGVNQETQYF.

This clonotype was seen ten or more times. The chain links TRBV27 to TRBJ2-7; no clear D. V lost 6 bases to trimming and J lost 0 bases, with 9 bases between them. CDR3 length: 13 amino acids. CDR1 and CDR2 (germline): MNHEY, SMNVEV (reference sequence). In DNA, the CDR3 is TGTGCCAGCAGCTCCAGGCGCTCCTACGAGCAGTACTTC. Translation: CASSSRRSYEQYF.

The sample holds many counts of this clonotype. V and J are TRBV5-1 and TRBJ2-1; D perhaps matches TRBD1 (5 bases). The V and J ends lost 4 bases and 5 bases respectively, with 10 bases between them. CDR3 length equals 13 residues. Per the germline V gene, CDR1 is SGHRS and CDR2 is YFSETQ. The CDR3 region is CASSPDTDNEQFF. CDR3 in DNA: TGCGCCAGCAGCCCGGACACTGACAATGAGCAGTTCTTC.

There are many counts of this clonotype. The V and J genes are TRBV5-1 and TRBJ2-7; the D call may be TRBD1 or TRBD2 (5 bases each). The CDR3 runs to 14 residues. CDR1 SGHRS and CDR2 YFSETQ come from the germline V gene. V was clipped by 4 bases and J by 3 bases, with 14 bases between them. CDR3 DNA sequence: TGCGCCAGCAGCCGGGACGGTCTTGGCTACGAGCAGTACTTC. It yields the protein CASSRDGLGYEQYF.